Listed here are 2 T cell receptor beta chains from one sample, sequenced in a study of blood T cell repertoires in COVID-19. The method was immunoSEQ multiplex PCR; TCRdb's version includes in-frame clones alone and lacks a portion of them. The sample holds roughly 300,000 clones; roughly 86% are singletons and the top ten take about 8.5%. Sequenced sample: peripheral blood. These receptors came from a man younger than 35 with active or convalescent COVID-19.

The V gene is TRBV7-9, the J gene TRBJ2-5, with TRBD1 identical over 9 bases. CDR1 and CDR2 (germline): SEHNR, FQNEAQ (reference sequence). With 5 bases clipped from V and 1 base from J, the junction kept 8 bases outside the gene matches. The CDR3 sequence is 16 residues long. This chain's CDR3 is CASSPDRGSFQETQYF. The CDR3 DNA follows: TGTGCCAGCAGCCCGGACAGGGGCAGTTTCCAAGAGACCCAGTACTTC.

This clone was counted once. The chain couples TRBV6-2 or TRBV6-3 to TRBJ1-2, with D possibly being TRBD1 (5 bases). This CDR3 comprises 14 residues. Germline values: CDR1 MNHEY, CDR2 SVGEGT. Trimming shortened V by 3 bases and J by 8 bases, and 16 bases separated the two germline ends. The CDR3 DNA sequence: TGTGCCAGCAGTTATGAGGGTCTGGGACTCGGCTACACCTTC. This translates into CASSYEGLGLGYTF.